The 31 T cell receptor beta chains presented below share a single source sample, sequenced in a study of cytomegalovirus exposure and HLA in healthy donors. Amplification used 60 Vbeta primers and 13 Jbeta primers. Measured with immunoSEQ multiplex PCR; TCRdb has only the in-frame clones, and not every one. Among approximately 170,000 clones listed, around 76% were seen once. Material: PBMCs. Every receptor here comes from a man in his forties in good health and CMV-seronegative.

The chain combines TRBV5-4 with TRBJ1-6; a possible D gene is TRBD1 (6 bases). CDR3 length: 16 residues. Germline V gives CDR1 SGHNT, CDR2 YYREEE (reference sequence). Trimming left V 4 bases short and J 10 bases short, with 21 bases between. CDR3: CASSRGFSGERSPLHF. The CDR3 nucleotides read TGTGCCAGCAGCAGAGGGTTCTCAGGGGAGCGCTCACCCCTCCACTTT.

V and J are TRBV19 and TRBJ2-3; D remains unclear. CDR3 length equals 13 residues. The germline V and J ends were trimmed by 4 bases and 6 bases, with 11 bases remaining between them. Germline V gene sequence: CDR1 LNHDA, CDR2 SQIVND (reference sequence). The CDR3 DNA sequence: TGTGCCAGTAGTAGCTGGTCCGGGGATACGCAGTATTTT. It encodes CASSSWSGDTQYF.

The chain recombines TRBV18 with TRBJ1-4; 7 bases are a match to TRBD1. Germline assignment: CDR1 KGHSH and CDR2 LQKENI. This CDR3 contains 14 residues. V was pared by 5 bases and J by 2 bases, with 2 bases of the junction left unmatched. Written as DNA, the CDR3 is TGTGCCAGCTCATCAGGGGGGACTAATGAAAAACTGTTTTTT. Translated: CASSSGGTNEKLFF. The full variable domain, rest sourced from reference TRBV18 and TRBJ1-4, is NAGVMQNPRHLVRRRGQEARLRCSPMKGHSHVYWYRQLPEEGLKFMVYLQKENIIDESGMPKERFSAEFPKEGPSILRIQQVVRGDSAAYFCASSSGGTNEKLFFGSGTQLSVL.

This rearrangement joins TRBV5-1 to TRBJ2-3, with TRBD2 matching over 9 bases. Germline CDR1 is SGHRS and CDR2 is YFSETQ. V gave up 1 base and J gave up 0 bases; unmatched junction bases: 3. This CDR3 spans 16 amino acids. The CDR3 is CASSLPSGISTDTQYF. The CDR3 coding sequence is TGCGCCAGCAGCTTGCCTAGCGGGATTAGCACAGATACGCAGTATTTT.

The V and J genes are TRBV7-3 and TRBJ2-1; TRBD2 matches 11 bases. J was trimmed by 9 bases and V by 4 bases; bases with no gene match: 5. CDR1 and CDR2 (germline): SGHTA, FQGTGA. CDR3 length: 14 residues. The CDR3 sequence: CASSSGLAVGEQFF. The CDR3 DNA reads as TGTGCCAGCAGCTCGGGACTAGCGGTGGGTGAGCAGTTCTTC.

This rearrangement joins TRBV30 to TRBJ1-1; the D gene is possibly TRBD1 (5 bases). Germline CDR1 reads GTSNPN; CDR2 reads SVGIG (reference sequence). CDR3 size: 13 residues. Deletions cut 4 bases from V and 5 bases from J, with 14 bases between. CDR3 nucleotides: TGTGCCTGGAAGGACAAGGGGAGGACTGAAGCTTTCTTT. Its protein is CAWKDKGRTEAFF.

The chain links TRBV10-2 to TRBJ2-1; D ambiguous. CDR1 and CDR2 (germline): WSHSY, SAAADI. The CDR3 runs 14 residues. The germline V and J ends were trimmed by 1 base and 9 bases, with 13 bases remaining between them. CDR3 region: CASSELLLRGEQFF. The CDR3 nucleotides read TGCGCCAGCAGTGAGTTACTCCTCCGAGGTGAGCAGTTCTTC.

This chain connects TRBV19 to TRBJ1-5, with a possible D match to TRBD1 (5 bases). CDR1 and CDR2 (germline): LNHDA, SQIVND (reference sequence). The CDR3 is 16 residues long. V was cut by 3 bases and J by 2 bases, with 14 bases left in between. The CDR3 coding sequence is TGTGCCAGTAGTATTGTGGCCCCGGGGGGCAATCAGCCCCAGCATTTT. It codes for CASSIVAPGGNQPQHF.

V usage is TRBV6-5 and J usage is TRBJ1-4, with TRBD1 matching over 7 bases. The CDR3 totals 14 residues. With 5 bases clipped from V and 6 bases from J, the junction kept 6 bases outside the gene matches. CDR1 and CDR2 (germline): MNHEY, SVGAGI. The CDR3 spells CASSGRTGDEKLFF. As DNA, the CDR3 is TGTGCCAGCAGTGGTCGGACAGGAGATGAAAAACTGTTTTTT.

The chain recombines TRBV19 with TRBJ2-7; 10 nucleotides match TRBD2. The junction had 7 bases not matched to a gene; V was cut back by 4 bases and J by 4 bases. Germline V lookup: CDR1 LNHDA, CDR2 SQIVND (reference sequence). The length of the CDR3 is 15 residues. The CDR3 DNA reads as TGTGCCAGTAGTAGCCTTCTAGCGGGAGCGTACGAGCAGTACTTC. Encoded protein: CASSSLLAGAYEQYF.

The rearrangement joins TRBV7-9 to TRBJ2-2, with a possible D match to TRBD2 (6 bases). This CDR3 contains 15 residues. V shed 3 bases and J shed 2 bases, with 10 bases lying between them. CDR1 is SEHNR, CDR2 FQNEAQ, per germline (reference sequence). The CDR3 here is CASSLGLVNTGELFF. The CDR3 bases are TGTGCCAGCAGCTTGGGACTTGTCAACACCGGGGAGCTGTTTTTT. Filled out from reference TRBV7-9 and TRBJ2-2, the complete variable domain reads DTGVSQNPRHKITKRGQNVTFRCDPISEHNRLYWYRQTLGQGPEFLTYFQNEAQLEKSRLLSDRFSAERPKGSFSTLEIQRTEQGDSAMYLCASSLGLVNTGELFFGEGSRLTVL.

V and J are TRBV30 and TRBJ1-5; TRBD1 might be the D (5 bases). V lost 4 bases, J lost 2 bases, and 12 bases lay in between. Germline loops: CDR1 GTSNPN, CDR2 SVGIG (reference sequence). CDR3 length: 14 amino acids. The CDR3 region is CAWKSKGGNQPQHF. The CDR3 nucleotides read TGTGCCTGGAAAAGCAAAGGGGGCAATCAGCCCCAGCATTTT.

In the case of this clone: The same CDR3 also results from other DNA sequences found in this sample. This chain connects TRBV5-1 to TRBJ2-1; a weak D match, TRBD2 (5 bases). CDR3 length: 13 amino acids. The V gene lost 0 bases and the J gene lost 5 bases, with 6 bases spanning the gap. CDR1 and CDR2 (germline): SGHRS, YFSETQ. The CDR3 DNA is TGCGCCAGCAGCTTGGGACTAAACAATGAGCAGTTCTTC. Residues: CASSLGLNNEQFF.

The rearrangement links TRBV28 to TRBJ2-5; 10 nucleotides line up with TRBD2. CDR1 and CDR2 from the germline V gene are MDHEN and SYDVKM. The CDR3 has 14 amino acids. V shed 5 bases, J shed 4 bases, and the junction held 4 bases outside the gene matches. CDR3 region: CASSSGRAGETQYF. The DNA for the CDR3 is TGTGCCAGCAGTAGCGGGAGGGCCGGAGAGACCCAGTACTTC.

The CDR3 DNA sequence: TGTGCCTGGAGTCTTGGGGCGAAAGAGACCCAGTACTTC. This codes for CAWSLGAKETQYF. The V and J genes are TRBV30 and TRBJ2-5, with D perhaps matching TRBD1 (5 bases). CDR1 and CDR2 from the germline V gene are GTSNPN and SVGIG (reference sequence). The CDR3 is 13 amino acids. Trimming shortened V by 2 bases and J by 3 bases, and 10 bases separated the two germline ends.

The chain carries TRBV5-4 and TRBJ1-6; 9 bases fit TRBD1. The J segment lost 10 bases and the V segment lost 4 bases, leaving 6 bases of the junction unmatched. From germline, CDR1 is SGHNT and CDR2 YYREEE (reference sequence). The CDR3 spans 14 residues. CDR3 in amino acids: CASSPDRGESPLHF. CDR3 in DNA: TGTGCCAGCAGCCCTGACAGGGGGGAATCACCCCTCCACTTT. Using reference TRBV5-4 and TRBJ1-6 for the parts outside the CDR3, the full variable domain is ETGVTQSPTHLIKTRGQQVTLRCSSQSGHNTVSWYQQALGQGPQFIFQYYREEENGRGNFPPRFSGLQFPNYSSELNVNALELDDSALYLCASSPDRGESPLHFGNGTRLTVT.

This clone is medium-sized in the sample. This CDR3 is also generated by other DNA sequences in the sample. The rearrangement joins TRBV4-2 to TRBJ2-2; TRBD2 is a possible D gene (5 bases). The V gene lost 0 bases and the J gene lost 7 bases, with 12 bases spanning the gap. Germline assignment: CDR1 LGHNA and CDR2 YNFKEQ. This CDR3 spans 15 amino acids. The CDR3 region has the DNA TGTGCCAGCAGCCAAGATGAGGGTACTAGCGGGGAGCTGTTTTTT. This codes for CASSQDEGTSGELFF.

CDR3 amino acids: CASSPGTSKGQFF. DNA of the CDR3: TGTGCCAGCAGCCCTGGGACTAGCAAAGGTCAGTTCTTC. The chain employs TRBV5-4 and TRBJ2-1; TRBD2 matches 9 bases. The CDR3 covers 13 residues. The V gene's germline CDR1 is SGHNT and CDR2 YYREEE (reference sequence). The V and J ends lost 4 bases and 13 bases, in that order; junction bases with no gene match: 9.

The genes are TRBV4-2 and TRBJ1-2, with D possibly matching TRBD1 (5 bases). Germline V gives CDR1 LGHNA, CDR2 YNFKEQ. Trimming stripped 4 bases from V and 3 bases from J, with 18 bases between. This CDR3 is 16 amino acids long. CDR3 loop: CASSRGTHPSDYGYTF. CDR3 in DNA: TGTGCCAGCAGCCGCGGGACCCACCCCTCGGACTATGGCTACACCTTC.

For the CDR3, the DNA is TGTGCCAGCAGTTTATGGGGAGCAACTAATGAAAAACTGTTTTTT. This gives the protein CASSLWGATNEKLFF. The chain combines TRBV27 with TRBJ1-4, with no clear D. From germline, CDR1 is MNHEY and CDR2 SMNVEV (reference sequence). The V end lost 1 base, the J end lost 0 bases, and 6 bases lay between the germline ends. The CDR3 has 15 residues.

This chain joins TRBV19 and TRBJ1-2, with 12 bases aligning to TRBD1. CDR3 length: 16 amino acids. Trimming removed 5 bases from V and 8 bases from J; junction bases left unmatched: 12. From germline, CDR1 is LNHDA and CDR2 SQIVND (reference sequence). The CDR3, as DNA: TGTGCCAGTAGTTCCGCCTCTCCCGGGACAGGGGGCGGCTACACCTTC. Translated: CASSSASPGTGGGYTF. Together with reference TRBV19 and TRBJ1-2, the CDR3 gives the full variable domain: DGGITQSPKYLFRKEGQNVTLSCEQNLNHDAMYWYRQDPGQGLRLIYYSQIVNDFQKGDIAEGYSVSREKKESFPLTVTSAQKNPTAFYLCASSSASPGTGGGYTFGSGTRLTVV.

The V gene is TRBV7-3, the J gene TRBJ2-2, with D unclear. The CDR3 is 16 residues long. Germline lookup yields CDR1 SGHTA and CDR2 FQGTGA. V was cut by 2 bases and J by 0 bases, with 10 bases left in between. In DNA, the CDR3 is TGTGCCAGCAGCTTACAGGCCAGTGCGAACACCGGGGAGCTGTTTTTT. This translates into CASSLQASANTGELFF.

The chain joins TRBV4-2 to TRBJ2-1; tentative D call: TRBD1 (5 bases). Germline values: CDR1 LGHNA, CDR2 YNFKEQ. Between the trimmed V and J ends, which lost 0 bases and 8 bases, there was a span of 17 bases. The CDR3 is 16 amino acids. In DNA, the CDR3 is TGTGCCAGCAGCCAAGAAACAGGCCCCCGTAGAGATGAGCAGTTCTTC. It is translated as CASSQETGPRRDEQFF.

The J gene is TRBJ2-1, the V gene TRBV4-1, with 8 positions matching TRBD2. The germline V gene encodes CDR1 MGHRA and CDR2 YSYEKL. V dropped 4 bases and J dropped 0; count of bases not matched to a gene: 2. This CDR3 is built from 15 residues. Here the CDR3 DNA reads TGCGCCAGCAGCCTTGGGACTAGCTCCTACAATGAGCAGTTCTTC. Protein: CASSLGTSSYNEQFF.

The chain employs TRBV19 and TRBJ2-7; D not certain. The CDR3 length is 13 residues. From germline, CDR1 is LNHDA and CDR2 SQIVND (reference sequence). V was clipped by 7 bases and J by 3 bases, with 13 bases between them. In DNA form, the CDR3 reads TGTGCCAGTACCCTCGGCCCAGGCTACGAGCAGTACTTC. Protein: CASTLGPGYEQYF.

V usage is TRBV6-1 and J usage is TRBJ2-1; TRBD1 might be the D (5 bases). Looked up from germline, CDR1 is MNHNS and CDR2 is SASEGT. With 7 bases removed from V and 9 bases from J, the gap between germline ends came to 10 bases. This CDR3 spans 11 amino acids. The DNA for the CDR3 is TGTGCCAGCAATCGCCAGGGTGAGCAGTTCTTC. Translation: CASNRQGEQFF.

A single count supports this clone. V gene TRBV18 combines with J gene TRBJ1-1, with 9 bases identical to TRBD1. This CDR3 region has 14 residues. Per the germline V gene, CDR1 is KGHSH and CDR2 is LQKENI. Trimming took 4 bases from V and 5 from J; bases not matched to a gene: 5. CDR3: CASSQGQGATEAFF. CDR3 DNA: TGTGCCAGCTCACAGGGACAGGGTGCGACTGAAGCTTTCTTT.

For this clone: Sequence at one end of the junction differs from germline and may be a read error. The sample carries other DNA sequences with the same CDR3. The chain is built from TRBV28 and TRBJ2-7; maybe TRBD1 (6 bases). This CDR3 is 15 amino acids long. The germline V gene has CDR1 MDHEN and CDR2 SYDVKM. DNA of the CDR3: TGCGCCAGCAGTTTATGGGGAATACAGGGTAGTGGGCAGTACTTC. It codes for CASSLWGIQGSGQYF. Combining the CDR3 with reference TRBV28 and TRBJ2-7 gives the whole variable domain DVKVTQSSRYLVKRTGEKVFLECVQDMDHENMFWYRQDPGLGLRLIYFSYDVKMKEKGDIPEGYSVSREKKERFSLILESASTNQTSMYLCASSLWGIQGSGQYFGPGTRLTVT.

CDR3 amino acids: CASSQVSCYYEQYV. In DNA, the CDR3 is TGCGCCAGCAGCCAAGTGAGCTGTTACTACGAGCAGTACGTC. The rearrangement links TRBV4-1 to TRBJ2-7; no definite D call. From germline, CDR1 is MGHRA and CDR2 YSYEKL. The CDR3 spans 14 residues. V was cut by 1 base and J by 3 bases, with 10 bases left in between.

The gene calls are TRBV2 and TRBJ2-7; TRBD2 aligns across 11 bases. CDR1 SNHLY and CDR2 FYNNEI come from the germline V gene. The CDR3 contains 13 residues. The V segment lost 1 base and the J segment 10 bases; nucleotides outside the gene matches: 3. CDR3: CASSEVGTSGQYV. The DNA for the CDR3 is TGTGCCAGCAGTGAAGTAGGGACTAGCGGCCAGTACGTC.

The rearrangement links TRBV5-1 to TRBJ2-5; 12 bases map to TRBD2. Germline values: CDR1 SGHRS, CDR2 YFSETQ. Trimming at V came to 1 base and at J to 4 bases, leaving 14 bases not matched to a gene. The CDR3 length is 19 residues. The CDR3 loop is CASSLLLAGGPREGETQYF. The CDR3 DNA reads TGCGCCAGCAGCTTGCTCCTAGCGGGAGGGCCACGAGAGGGAGAGACCCAGTACTTC.